The rows below give T cell receptor beta chains drawn from one sample of a study of blood T cell repertoires in COVID-19. Method: immunoSEQ multiplex PCR; TCRdb's copy keeps in-frame clones and lacks some. This table holds 250,000 to 350,000 clones, approximately 90% found once. What was sequenced was peripheral blood. Receptors were obtained from a man younger than 30 with active or convalescent COVID-19. CDR3s include the opening cysteine and the closing phenylalanine or tryptophan. The D gene is left open where the match is weak. The size field is filled for only some rows; it gives once, few, many or a size class.

J,D,size,V,CDR3,DNA
TRBJ1-1,TRBD1,.,TRBV4-1,CASSRDRGGEAFF,TGCGCCAGCAGCCGGGACAGGGGGGGAGAAGCTTTCTTT
TRBJ2-5,TRBD2,.,TRBV11-2,CASSLVAGGETQYF,TGTGCCAGCAGCTTAGTAGCGGGAGGAGAGACCCAGTACTTC
TRBJ1-5,.,.,TRBV6-5,CASSDNHNQPQHF,TGTGCCAGCTCGGACAATCACAATCAGCCCCAGCATTTT
TRBJ2-5,.,few,TRBV9,CASSVTGLETQYF,TGTGCCAGCAGCGTAACGGGACTAGAGACCCAGTACTTC
TRBJ2-1,TRBD2,.,TRBV4-3,CASSQDSSGGDPYNEQFF,TGCGCCAGCAGCCAAGATAGTAGCGGGGGGGACCCCTACAATGAGCAGTTCTTC
TRBJ1-5,.,.,TRBV6-5,CATGRGSNQPQHF,TGTGCCACCGGGAGGGGAAGCAATCAGCCCCAGCATTTT
TRBJ1-4,TRBD1,.,TRBV14,CASSPLWTGGNEKLFF,TGTGCCAGCAGCCCCCTTTGGACAGGGGGTAATGAAAAACTGTTTTTT
TRBJ2-1,TRBD2,.,TRBV29-1,CSVELAGGPADNEQFF,TGCAGCGTAGAATTAGCGGGAGGGCCCGCCGACAATGAGCAGTTCTTC
TRBJ2-3,.,.,TRBV6-4,CASSDSSQGSDTQYF,TGTGCCAGCAGTGACTCTTCCCAGGGTTCAGATACGCAGTATTTT
TRBJ1-3,.,.,TRBV19,CASQAASGNTIYF,TGTGCCAGTCAGGCCGCGTCAGGAAACACCATATATTTT
TRBJ1-1,.,few,TRBV6-2/TRBV6-3,CASSYQGWHTEAFF,TGTGCCAGCAGTTACCAGGGATGGCACACTGAAGCTTTCTTT
TRBJ2-7,TRBD1,.,TRBV9,CASSNRDSSYEQYF,TGTGCCAGCAGCAACCGGGACAGCTCCTACGAGCAGTACTTC
TRBJ1-2,TRBD1,once,TRBV27,CASKTGQTNYGYTF,TGTGCCAGCAAGACGGGACAGACTAACTATGGCTACACCTTC
TRBJ2-1,.,.,TRBV5-1,CASSSLLDEQFF,TGCGCCAGCAGCTCCCTACTAGATGAGCAGTTCTTC
TRBJ2-1,.,.,TRBV28,CASRDKPGNEQFF,TGTGCCAGCAGAGACAAACCGGGGAATGAGCAGTTCTTC
TRBJ1-1,.,.,TRBV19,CASSIESYTEAFF,TGTGCCAGTAGTATAGAGAGCTACACTGAAGCTTTCTTT
TRBJ2-1,.,.,TRBV29-1,CSAPQNSGLTEQFF,TGCAGCGCCCCGCAGAACAGCGGTTTAACTGAGCAGTTCTTC
TRBJ2-5,TRBD1,.,TRBV11-2,CASSLGGQGGETQYF,TGTGCCAGCAGCTTAGGTGGACAGGGGGGAGAGACCCAGTACTTC
TRBJ2-1,TRBD1,.,TRBV28,CATRDRSHNEQFF,TGTGCCACCAGGGACAGGTCACACAATGAGCAGTTCTTC
TRBJ1-1,.,.,TRBV5-5,CASSTPIPGSTEAFF,TGTGCCAGCAGCACTCCGATCCCGGGGAGCACTGAAGCTTTCTTT
TRBJ1-1,.,.,TRBV6-5,CASSNTRNTEAFF,TGTGCCAGCAGCAACACTAGGAACACTGAAGCTTTCTTT
TRBJ2-7,.,.,TRBV29-1,CSVGQISYEQYF,TGCAGCGTTGGGCAGATCTCCTACGAGCAGTACTTC
TRBJ1-4,TRBD1,.,TRBV11-2,CASSAGQGWEKLFF,TGTGCCAGCAGCGCCGGACAGGGGTGGGAAAAACTGTTTTTT
TRBJ2-1,.,.,TRBV6-4,CASSENDRSEQFF,TGTGCCAGCAGTGAAAATGATCGGAGTGAGCAGTTCTTC
TRBJ2-5,TRBD2,.,TRBV6-2/TRBV6-3,CASSFPMDGRALETQYF,TGTGCCAGCAGTTTCCCAATGGACGGGAGGGCCTTAGAGACCCAGTACTTC
TRBJ1-1,.,.,TRBV7-9,CASSLREGGTEAFF,TGTGCCAGCAGCTTAAGAGAGGGGGGGACTGAAGCTTTCTTT
TRBJ2-3,.,.,TRBV7-6,CASSHLLAAPADTQYF,TGTGCCAGCAGCCACCTCTTAGCGGCCCCAGCAGATACGCAGTATTTT
TRBJ1-1,.,.,TRBV19,CASSIDGRTSPEAFF,TGTGCCAGTAGTATAGACGGGAGAACCTCCCCTGAAGCTTTCTTT
TRBJ1-4,.,.,TRBV6-5,CASSRTTGQNEKLFF,TGTGCCAGCAGCAGGACGACAGGTCAAAATGAAAAACTGTTTTTT
TRBJ1-3,.,.,TRBV9,CASSTHRASGNTIYF,TGTGCCAGCAGCACCCACAGGGCTTCTGGAAACACCATATATTTT
TRBJ1-3,.,.,TRBV2,CASVLYHGNTIYF,TGTGCCAGCGTTCTCTACCATGGAAACACCATATATTTT
TRBJ1-1,TRBD1,.,TRBV5-1,CASSLGTGTTEAFF,TGCGCCAGCAGCCTTGGGACAGGGACCACTGAAGCTTTCTTT
TRBJ1-5,.,.,TRBV11-2,CASSEGRASSQPQHF,TGTGCCAGCAGCGAAGGGAGGGCCTCCTCTCAGCCCCAGCATTTT
TRBJ1-5,.,.,TRBV6-1,CASSELGVPQAPQHF,TGTGCCAGCAGTGAACTTGGTGTACCCCAAGCGCCCCAGCATTTT
TRBJ2-5,.,.,TRBV7-9,CASSLAQTAKETQYF,TGTGCCAGCAGCTTAGCCCAGACAGCAAAAGAGACCCAGTACTTC
TRBJ2-5,TRBD2,.,TRBV9,CASSVVAGARETQYF,TGTGCCAGCAGCGTAGTAGCGGGGGCCCGGGAGACCCAGTACTTC
TRBJ2-3,.,.,TRBV7-9,CASSEIRLVVSDTQYF,TGTGCCAGCAGCGAAATTAGACTAGTTGTGTCAGATACGCAGTATTTT
TRBJ1-3,TRBD1,.,TRBV7-2,CASSLVGTGGINTIYF,TGTGCCAGCAGCTTAGTTGGGACAGGGGGAATAAACACCATATATTTT
TRBJ2-7,TRBD1,.,TRBV4-2,CASSQGTGDPYEQYF,TGTGCCAGCAGCCAAGGGACAGGGGACCCCTACGAGCAGTACTTC
TRBJ2-2,.,once,TRBV19,CASSTQTYTGELFF,TGTGCCAGTAGTACTCAGACTTACACCGGGGAGCTGTTTTTT
TRBJ2-3,.,once,TRBV27,CASSFFTGSTDTQYF,TGTGCCAGCAGTTTTTTTACAGGGAGCACAGATACGCAGTATTTT
TRBJ1-1,.,.,TRBV28,CASRTGGKIAEAFF,TGTGCCAGCCGGACGGGGGGGAAGATTGCTGAAGCTTTCTTT
TRBJ2-5,.,few,TRBV5-5,CASSWGRGETQYF,TGTGCCAGCAGCTGGGGAAGGGGGGAGACCCAGTACTTC
TRBJ1-1,.,few,TRBV28,CASSRSLNTEAFF,TGTGCCAGCAGTCGCAGTTTGAACACTGAAGCTTTCTTT
TRBJ2-2,TRBD2,.,TRBV28,CASRRSGSGSTGELFF,TGTGCCAGCAGACGTAGCGGGAGCGGGAGTACCGGGGAGCTGTTTTTT
TRBJ2-7,.,.,TRBV7-9,CASSLAPGEQYF,TGTGCCAGCAGCTTAGCCCCGGGCGAGCAGTACTTC
TRBJ2-1,TRBD2,.,TRBV5-8,CASSPRTGGSVNEQFF,TGTGCCAGCAGCCCACGCACTGGCGGGAGCGTCAATGAGCAGTTCTTC
TRBJ2-1,TRBD2,.,TRBV25-1,CASGSGKGYNEQFF,TGTGCCAGCGGAAGCGGGAAGGGATACAATGAGCAGTTCTTC
TRBJ1-2,.,.,TRBV4-1,CASSQRHEGGYTF,TGCGCCAGCAGCCAGAGACATGAAGGTGGCTACACCTTC
TRBJ1-2,.,.,TRBV27,CASSYSSLGYGYTF,TGTGCCAGCAGTTACTCGTCTCTAGGCTATGGCTACACCTTC
TRBJ2-7,TRBD1,.,TRBV6-1,CASSVADEQGSFYEQYF,TGTGCCAGCAGTGTTGCAGACGAACAGGGGTCGTTCTACGAGCAGTACTTC
TRBJ1-2,.,.,TRBV11-2,CASSSYKTFRGYTF,TGTGCCAGCAGCTCTTACAAGACCTTCAGGGGCTACACCTTC
TRBJ2-3,TRBD1,.,TRBV28,CASIPAGTGNADTQYF,TGTGCCAGCATCCCCGCTGGGACAGGGAATGCAGATACGCAGTATTTT
TRBJ1-6,TRBD1,.,TRBV7-9,CASSLRQGDSPLHF,TGTGCCAGCAGCTTAAGACAGGGCGATTCACCCCTCCACTTT
TRBJ1-2,.,.,TRBV28,CASSFAGAGYGYTF,TGTGCCAGCAGTTTCGCGGGGGCAGGCTATGGCTACACCTTC